This TCR beta chain was profiled in a study of T cells in Graves' hyperthyroidism and ophthalmopathy. This clonotype has a handful of counts. The CDR3 covers 14 residues. The V end lost 3 bases, the J end lost 8 bases, and 15 bases lay between the germline ends. Germline CDR1 MNHNS, CDR2 SASEGT. A patient was excluded if there was uncontrolled infection, other autoimmune disease, pregnancy or lactation. Researchers amplified the TCR beta CDR3 regions from RNA transcripts. TCR CDR3 regions were first amplified by RT-PCR with HTBI primers. MiXCR, applied by TCRdb to the multiplex PCR reads, yields one record per CDR3 protein. The sample has approximately 590,000 distinct CDR3 sequences; 15% to 19% are singletons.

The chain carries TRBV6-1 and TRBJ2-3, with no clear D. The sequenced sample was blood. The clonotype comes from a woman in her 30s with Graves' hyperthyroidism. This CDR3 reads CASSEAWNGPTQYF. In DNA form, the CDR3 reads TGTGCCAGCAGTGAGGCTTGGAATGGACCTACGCAGTATTTT.